What follows are 10 T cell receptor beta chains derived from one specimen sequenced in a study of blood T cell repertoires in COVID-19. The table came from immunoSEQ multiplex PCR; TCRdb's copy has only in-frame clones and leaves some out. The data hold about 150,000 clones, with roughly 83% observed a single time. Specimen: PBMCs or T cells enriched from blood (not recorded which). These receptors originate from a man in his 70s who had been exposed to COVID-19.

The V call is TRBV9, the J call TRBJ1-2, with 10 bases lining up with TRBD1. This CDR3 region has 14 residues. V gave up 6 bases and J gave up 2 bases; unmatched junction bases: 4. The germline CDR1 and CDR2 sequences are SGDLS and YYNGEE. CDR3 in amino acids: CASNLGQGNYGYTF. The CDR3 nucleotides read TGTGCCAGCAATTTGGGACAGGGGAACTATGGCTACACCTTC.

The J gene is TRBJ1-2, the V gene TRBV15; the match to TRBD1 covers 11 bases. In germline, CDR1 is LNHNV, CDR2 YYDKDF (reference sequence). CDR3 size: 17 residues. V shed 5 bases and J 3 bases; nucleotides not matched to a gene: 11. The CDR3 bases are TGTGCCACCAGCCGAATCGGGACAGGGGGTATCGACTATGGCTACACCTTC. Its translation is CATSRIGTGGIDYGYTF.

The gene calls are TRBV12-5 and TRBJ1-1; TRBD1 agrees at 10 bases. V gave up 0 bases and J gave up 1 base; unmatched junction bases: 5. The CDR3 totals 17 residues. Germline V gene lookup returns CDR1 LGHNT and CDR2 FRNRAP. CDR3 residues: CASGLVLTGGQNTEAFF. The CDR3 coding sequence is TGTGCTAGTGGTTTGGTACTGACAGGGGGCCAGAACACTGAAGCTTTCTTT. Full variable domain (outside the CDR3, taken from reference TRBV12-5 and TRBJ1-1): DARVTQTPRHKVTEMGQEVTMRCQPILGHNTVFWYRQTMMQGLELLAYFRNRAPLDDSGMPKDRFSAEMPDATLATLKIQPSEPRDSAVYFCASGLVLTGGQNTEAFFGQGTRLTVV.

This chain uses TRBV19 with TRBJ1-5; a possible D gene is TRBD1 (5 bases). The V end was cut by 6 bases, the J end by 7 bases, with 13 bases between. CDR1 is LNHDA and CDR2 is SQIVND in the germline V gene (reference sequence). This CDR3 contains 13 residues. The chain's CDR3 is CASRGGRWQPQHF. The CDR3, as DNA: TGTGCCAGTAGGGGGGGGAGGTGGCAGCCCCAGCATTTT.

The V and J genes are TRBV11-2 and TRBJ1-1, with D tentatively TRBD1 (5 bases). The ends were cut back, 2 bases at V and 0 bases at J, with 7 bases in the middle. Germline V CDR1 and CDR2: SGHAT, FQNNGV. CDR3 length equals 14 residues. The CDR3 coding sequence is TGTGCCAGCAGCTTACAGGGAATGAACACTGAAGCTTTCTTT. Residues: CASSLQGMNTEAFF.

V and J are TRBV11-2 and TRBJ2-6; 7 positions agree with TRBD1. The CDR3 runs 15 residues. J was trimmed by 4 bases and V by 4 bases; bases with no gene match: 4. Germline V gene data show CDR1 as SGHAT and CDR2 as FQNNGV. This chain's CDR3 is CASSSQGTGANVLTF. CDR3 nucleotides: TGTGCCAGCAGCTCACAGGGGACCGGGGCCAACGTCCTGACTTTC. Drawing the rest from reference TRBV11-2 and TRBJ2-6, the complete variable domain is EAGVAQSPRYKIIEKRQSVAFWCNPISGHATLYWYQQILGQGPKLLIQFQNNGVVDDSQLPKDRFSAERLKGVDSTLKIQPAKLEDSAVYLCASSSQGTGANVLTFGAGSRLTVL.

The genes are TRBV11-3 and TRBJ1-1; 11 bases agree with TRBD1. With 5 bases clipped from V and 5 bases from J, the junction kept 4 bases outside the gene matches. Germline assignment: CDR1 SGHNT and CDR2 YENEEA. CDR3 length: 14 amino acids. CDR3 region: CASSRTGGWTEAFF. The DNA for the CDR3 is TGTGCCAGCAGCCGGACAGGGGGCTGGACTGAAGCTTTCTTT.

V is TRBV27 and J is TRBJ1-1; tentative D call: TRBD1 (6 bases). Trimming took 5 bases from V and 10 from J, leaving 23 bases between them. Germline CDR1 reads MNHEY; CDR2 reads SMNVEV (reference sequence). This CDR3 region has 15 residues. CDR3 nucleotide sequence: TGTGCCAGCAGTCCCGTACAGGGTAATTGGTATCGAGCTTTCTTT. Translated: CASSPVQGNWYRAFF.

The sample holds one count of this clone. The J gene is TRBJ2-5, the V gene TRBV5-1; D ambiguous. This CDR3 is 13 amino acids long. CDR1 SGHRS and CDR2 YFSETQ come from the germline V gene. The V and J ends lost 0 bases and 3 bases respectively, with 6 bases between them. The CDR3 loop reads CASSLGEKETQYF. The CDR3 DNA follows: TGCGCCAGCAGCTTGGGCGAAAAAGAGACCCAGTACTTC.

The chain links TRBV11-3 to TRBJ2-1; 13 nucleotides align to TRBD2. Germline CDR1 SGHNT, CDR2 YENEEA. This CDR3 has 15 residues. V trimming: 5 bases; J trimming: 9 bases; junction bases outside the gene matches: 7. As DNA, the CDR3 is TGTGCCAGCAGCCTCCAGGGGACTAGCGGGACTGAGCAGTTCTTC. Its translation: CASSLQGTSGTEQFF. Full variable domain (missing parts from reference TRBV11-3 and TRBJ2-1): EAGVVQSPRYKIIEKKQPVAFWCNPISGHNTLYWYLQNLGQGPELLIRYENEEAVDDSQLPKDRFSAERLKGVDSTLKIQPAELGDSAVYLCASSLQGTSGTEQFFGPGTRLTVL.